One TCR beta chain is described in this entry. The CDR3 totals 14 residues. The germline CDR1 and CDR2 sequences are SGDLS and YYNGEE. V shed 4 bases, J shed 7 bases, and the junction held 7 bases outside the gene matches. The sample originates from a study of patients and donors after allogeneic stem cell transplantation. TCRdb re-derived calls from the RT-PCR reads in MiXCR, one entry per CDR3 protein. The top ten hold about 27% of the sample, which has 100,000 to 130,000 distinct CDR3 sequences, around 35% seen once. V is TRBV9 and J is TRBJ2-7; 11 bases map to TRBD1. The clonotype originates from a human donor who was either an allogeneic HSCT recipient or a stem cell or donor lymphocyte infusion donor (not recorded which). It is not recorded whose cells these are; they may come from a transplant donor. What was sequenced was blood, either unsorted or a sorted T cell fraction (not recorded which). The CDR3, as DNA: TGTGCCAGCAGCACCCGGACAGGGGGCGATGAGCAGTACTTC. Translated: CASSTRTGGDEQYF.